This T cell receptor beta chain stems from a study of vaccination and CD4 T cells after COVID-19. Overall study context: Between diagnosis and the drawing of post-COVID samples lay a median approximately 95 days (range 35 to 161).

This clonotype was seen a few times. Its matching antigen is unknown. The treatment here: roughly 10-day PBMC culture with coronavirus spike peptide pools or control peptides (ViraFEST assay). An Oncomine TCR Beta short-read assay was used to sequence the DNA from cultured CD4+ T cells. TCRdb itself ran the PCR reads through MiXCR, one entry per CDR3 protein. The data contain some 20,000 distinct CDR3 sequences, around 47% of them seen just once; the ten biggest clones take up 26%. V gave up 2 bases and J gave up 7 bases; unmatched junction bases: 3. This CDR3 has 14 amino acids. Germline V gene data show CDR1 as MNHEY and CDR2 as SVGEGT.

The sequencing used CD4+ T cells from blood, cultured in vitro, collected before SARS-CoV-2 vaccination. This chain uses TRBV6-2 or TRBV6-3 with TRBJ1-5; the match to TRBD1 covers 9 bases. This sequence originates from a human donor who had recovered from COVID-19. DNA for the CDR3: TGTGCCAGCAGTTACGGACAGGGGCCGCAGCCCCAGCATTTT. Translation gives CASSYGQGPQPQHF.